The clone carrying this TCR beta chain was observed at least ten times. Its antigen is undetermined. This entry comes from a study of regulatory T cells in long-lasting Graves disease. Both iRepertoire HTBI primers and Arm-PCR of CDR3 regions were used to build the TCR beta libraries. TCRdb re-called the multiplex PCR reads through MiXCR, storing one row per CDR3 protein. The sample lists about 470,000 distinct CDR3 sequences, about 15% occurring once. General study results and limits: Less diverse TCR repertoires were seen in persistent Graves' patients than in newly diagnosed ones.

Indicated time point: newly diagnosed GD, antithyroid drugs for less than 3 months. Extracted PBMC RNA gave rise to the TCR library. These data also featured in a second study, about T cells in Graves' hyperthyroidism and ophthalmopathy.

The input for sequencing was peripheral blood mononuclear cells (PBMCs), taken at new diagnosis, from a patient treated with antithyroid drugs. The clonotype originates from a woman aged 30 to 39 with Graves disease.

CDR3 DNA: TGTGCCAGCAGTGAAGCGCTGAGACGCAGAGGCTACAATGAGCAGTTCTTC. It translates to CASSEALRRRGYNEQFF. The chain combines TRBV2 with TRBJ2-1; no definite D call. Per germline, CDR1 SNHLY and CDR2 FYNNEI. This CDR3 contains 17 residues. V gave up 0 bases and J gave up 3 bases, with 15 bases separating them.